The rows below give T cell receptor beta chains drawn from one sample of a study of blood T cell repertoires in COVID-19. The assay was immunoSEQ multiplex PCR, and TCRdb's table has in-frame clones only and misses some. The profile shows approximately 380,000 clones, about nine tenths of them singletons. The sample comprised PBMCs or T cells enriched from blood (not recorded which). These receptors were collected from a woman in her thirties or forties who had been exposed to COVID-19. CDR3s leave out the opening cysteine and the closing phenylalanine or tryptophan. Size values are once, few and many counts, or a class for expanded clones, and some rows have none.

j_call	clone_size	v_call	cdr3_aa
TRBJ1-6	-	TRBV5-1	ASSLDPKGGSPLH
TRBJ2-3	-	TRBV18	ASSSKLAGGPSTDTQY
TRBJ2-1	-	TRBV14	ASSQVSGVFNEQF
TRBJ2-1	-	TRBV7-2	ASSSGTGVSYNEQF
TRBJ1-2	-	TRBV7-9	ASSPTRIYGYT
TRBJ2-3	-	TRBV24-1	ATSDRGLAGDGDTQY
TRBJ2-2	-	TRBV12-2	ASRLVTSGTGELF
TRBJ1-2	-	TRBV14	ASSQAPVGYT
TRBJ1-1	-	TRBV18	ASSPLMLLNTEAF
TRBJ1-5	once	TRBV12-3/TRBV12-4	ASSLPPGQPQH
TRBJ1-1	few	TRBV30	ASIPHSTEAF
TRBJ1-5	once	TRBV10-3	AISDKGLHQPQH
TRBJ1-3	-	TRBV11-2	ASSLPGSGNTIY
TRBJ1-2	-	TRBV2	ASSPQGNGYT
TRBJ2-7	-	TRBV18	ASSPPSDREGYEQY
TRBJ2-7	once	TRBV4-3	ASSQAGSGVTYEQY
TRBJ2-7	-	TRBV6-2/TRBV6-3	ASSYRLADYEQY
TRBJ1-2	-	TRBV21-1	ASSVGQVKNGYT
TRBJ1-2	-	TRBV19	ASSGTGGLLGYT
TRBJ1-3	-	TRBV5-1	ASSQIGGSGNTIY
TRBJ1-1	-	TRBV5-4	ASSRTGGDTEAF
TRBJ1-3	-	TRBV9	ASSAETTNSGNTIY
TRBJ1-1	once	TRBV13	ASSLRAAEAF
TRBJ1-2	-	TRBV7-9	ASSPRGNGYT
TRBJ1-3	-	TRBV5-5	ASSLGGKTRNTIY
TRBJ2-2	-	TRBV4-1	ASSPPWGGTGELF
TRBJ1-5	-	TRBV6-5	ASSYSSAGAQPQH
TRBJ2-3	-	TRBV3-1/TRBV3-2	ASSQDCLTDTQY
TRBJ1-2	-	TRBV11-3	ASSLDNFRVGANNYGYT